The present TCR beta chain was sequenced within a study of T cells in Graves' hyperthyroidism and ophthalmopathy. Study results and caveats: Model-based prediction identified ophthalmopathy a median about 6.8 months prior to its onset.

Worth noting for this clonotype: Its antigen remains unknown.

Using RNA transcripts as the source, TCR beta CDR3 regions were amplified. HTBI primers drove first-round RT-PCR of the TCR CDR3. TCRdb re-called the multiplex PCR reads through MiXCR, storing one row per CDR3 protein. The repertoire consists of about 640,000 distinct CDR3 sequences, with about 20% occurring once and the leading ten covering 34%. V lost 7 bases and J 7 bases, leaving 20 bases between the germline ends. CDR3 length: 15 amino acids. Germline assignment: CDR1 SGHNT and CDR2 YENEEA. The chain is built from TRBV11-3 and TRBJ2-1; D is ambiguous. The sequenced sample was blood. The receptor comes from a man aged 25-45 years with Graves' ophthalmopathy. CDR3 sequence (DNA): TGTGCCAGCACCACCCCCGGGCTACTTATGAATGAGCAGTTCTTC. This codes for CASTTPGLLMNEQFF.